This T cell receptor beta chain was profiled in a study of cytomegalovirus exposure and HLA in healthy donors. The primer mix had 60 Vbeta and 13 Jbeta primers. Using immunoSEQ multiplex PCR, the repertoire was profiled, and TCRdb retains in-frame clones only, with some absent. Here the sample spans roughly 220,000 clones, approximately 79% being singletons. Trimming took off 1 base at V and 4 bases at J, with 7 bases between the two ends. The CDR3 has 13 residues. CDR1 and CDR2 (germline): MDHEN, SYDVKM. J is TRBJ1-2 and V is TRBV28; D is ambiguous. The TCR was taken from a man in his fifties in good health and CMV-seronegative. The sequenced sample consisted of PBMCs. CDR3 loop: CASSLSGSYGYTF. CDR3 in DNA: TGTGCCAGCAGTTTATCAGGTTCCTATGGCTACACCTTC.